These 23 T cell receptor beta chains were all obtained from the same sample, sequenced in a study of T cell responses to AZD1222 COVID-19 vaccine. The assay was immunoSEQ multiplex PCR, and TCRdb's table has in-frame clones only and misses some. The table includes around 99,000 clones, roughly nine tenths detected once. This sample comprised peripheral blood, obtained 28 days after the second AZD1222 dose. The receptors originated from an adult who received the AZD1222 COVID-19 vaccine.

V gene TRBV5-6 combines with J gene TRBJ1-5; D may be TRBD1 (6 bases). The germline V gene has CDR1 SGHDT and CDR2 YYEEEE. V shed 4 bases and J shed 5 bases, with 10 bases lying between them. The CDR3 contains 13 residues. CDR3 coding DNA: TGTGCCAGCAGCAGGGGGGACGATCAGCCCCAGCATTTT. This encodes CASSRGDDQPQHF.

With respect to this clone: Sequence at one end of the junction differs from germline and may be a read error. J is TRBJ1-2 and V is TRBV24-1, with 7 bases that match TRBD1. The V gene's germline CDR1 is KGHDR and CDR2 SFDVKD. This CDR3 comprises 13 residues. The CDR3 here is CATSDFRRGLMSF. DNA of the CDR3: TGTGCCACCAGTGATTTTCGGAGGGGGCTTATGTCCTTC.

This clone was observed a few times. V usage is TRBV6-5 and J usage is TRBJ1-3; D perhaps matches TRBD1 (5 bases). Germline lookup yields CDR1 MNHEY and CDR2 SVGAGI. V lost 5 bases and J 0 bases, leaving 5 bases between the germline ends. The CDR3 runs 13 residues. The CDR3 DNA follows: TGTGCCAGCAGTCAGGGCTCTGGAAACACCATATATTTT. It translates to CASSQGSGNTIYF.

The rearrangement links TRBV19 to TRBJ2-1; TRBD2 agrees at 9 bases. The trim removed 10 bases at V and 5 bases at J, leaving 12 bases unmatched. This CDR3 region has 15 residues. Germline values: CDR1 LNHDA, CDR2 SQIVND (reference sequence). This chain's CDR3 is CATILEAGGHNEQFF. The CDR3 DNA follows: TGTGCCACCATCCTCGAGGCGGGGGGGCACAATGAGCAGTTCTTC.

The chain carries TRBV5-5 and TRBJ1-6; possible D gene TRBD1, 5 bases. CDR3 length: 16 amino acids. Deletions cut 1 base from V and 4 bases from J, with 12 bases between. In germline, CDR1 is SGHKS, CDR2 YYEKEE (reference sequence). CDR3 coding DNA: TGTGCCAGCAGCTTGCCCGATGGGGGATATAATTCACCCCTCCACTTT. Its protein is CASSLPDGGYNSPLHF.

This chain uses TRBV11-3 with TRBJ2-5; 12 bases agree with TRBD1. From germline, CDR1 is SGHNT and CDR2 YENEEA. V lost 4 bases and J lost 5; bases outside the gene matches: 8. This CDR3 region has 16 residues. The CDR3 coding sequence is TGTGCCAGCAGCTCTGATGGGGACAGGGGGCTGGAGACCCAGTACTTC. Amino acid sequence: CASSSDGDRGLETQYF. Variable domain in full (rest from reference TRBV11-3 and TRBJ2-5): EAGVVQSPRYKIIEKKQPVAFWCNPISGHNTLYWYLQNLGQGPELLIRYENEEAVDDSQLPKDRFSAERLKGVDSTLKIQPAELGDSAVYLCASSSDGDRGLETQYFGPGTRLLVL.

The J gene is TRBJ1-2, the V gene TRBV19; no firm D call. Trimming took off 0 bases at V and 5 bases at J, with 7 bases between the two ends. Germline CDR1 is LNHDA and CDR2 is SQIVND (reference sequence). The CDR3 spans 13 residues. CDR3 sequence (DNA): TGTGCCAGTAGTATAGAATCCGGGTATGGCTACACCTTC. Translation: CASSIESGYGYTF.

V and J are TRBV30 and TRBJ1-2; perhaps TRBD1 as D (6 bases). The CDR3 is made up of 14 amino acids. The germline CDR1 and CDR2 sequences are GTSNPN and SVGIG (reference sequence). V lost 8 bases to trimming and J lost 4 bases, with 20 bases between them. The DNA for the CDR3 is TGTGCCCATCATACACATACAGGGAGCTATGGCTACACCTTC. Amino acid sequence: CAHHTHTGSYGYTF.

The chain carries TRBV18 and TRBJ2-7; 10 bases align to TRBD2. V lost 0 bases to trimming and J lost 3 bases; unmatched junction nucleotides: 5. This CDR3 has 16 amino acids. Germline V gene lookup returns CDR1 KGHSH and CDR2 LQKENI. CDR3 region: CASSPPASGGLYEQYF. As DNA, the CDR3 is TGTGCCAGCTCACCACCGGCTAGCGGGGGACTCTACGAGCAGTACTTC.

This clone came up once. The chain links TRBV9 to TRBJ2-6; no clear D gene. With 0 bases removed from V and 4 bases from J, the gap between germline ends came to 2 bases. Germline V lookup: CDR1 SGDLS, CDR2 YYNGEE. The CDR3 spans 13 residues. CDR3 nucleotide sequence: TGTGCCAGCAGCGTAGCAGGGGCCAACGTCCTGACTTTC. This sequence encodes CASSVAGANVLTF.

This sequence joins TRBV2 and TRBJ1-2; a weak D match, TRBD1 (6 bases). Trimming cost V 7 bases and J 3 bases, with 15 bases left between them. The CDR3 has 14 residues. Germline CDR1 reads SNHLY; CDR2 reads FYNNEI. For the CDR3, the DNA is TGTGCCAGCACCTCGGGGGCAGGGGACTATGGCTACACCTTC. Its protein is CASTSGAGDYGYTF.

With regard to this clone: The junction does not match germline at one end; this may be a read error. This chain links TRBV7-7 with TRBJ2-2; 12 nucleotides align to TRBD2. Germline CDR1 SSHAT, CDR2 FNYEAQ (reference sequence). The CDR3 loop spans 17 amino acids. The CDR3 coding sequence is TGTGCTAGCAGGGAGACTAGCGGGGGCCCGAACACCGGGGAGCTGTTTTTT. Its translation is CASRETSGGPNTGELFF.

The rearrangement uses TRBV28 and TRBJ2-7; tentative D call: TRBD2 (5 bases). The CDR3 is 13 residues long. CDR1 and CDR2 (germline): MDHEN, SYDVKM. V was cut by 6 bases and J by 3 bases, with 12 bases left in between. The CDR3 DNA sequence: TGTGCCAGCAGAGTCGGACTGAACTACGAGCAGTACTTC. It translates to CASRVGLNYEQYF. The variable domain in full, with the rest retrieved from reference TRBV28 and TRBJ2-7, is DVKVTQSSRYLVKRTGEKVFLECVQDMDHENMFWYRQDPGLGLRLIYFSYDVKMKEKGDIPEGYSVSREKKERFSLILESASTNQTSMYLCASRVGLNYEQYFGPGTRLTVT.

The chain couples TRBV10-1 to TRBJ1-1, with unresolved D. Germline CDR1 reads WNHNN; CDR2 reads SYGVQD (reference sequence). The length of the CDR3 is 17 residues. Trimming shortened V by 2 bases and J by 2 bases, and 18 bases separated the two germline ends. CDR3: CASSESNEGGKNTEAFF. CDR3 bases: TGCGCCAGCAGTGAGAGTAATGAAGGAGGGAAAAACACTGAAGCTTTCTTT.

The chain couples TRBV28 to TRBJ2-5; D call uncertain. V lost 8 bases and J 0 bases, leaving 10 bases between the germline ends. CDR1 and CDR2 (germline): MDHEN, SYDVKM. The CDR3 spans 13 residues. The CDR3 nucleotides read TGTGCCAGCCGCGGACGTCACCAAGAGACCCAGTACTTC. It specifies CASRGRHQETQYF. Full variable domain (rest looked up from reference TRBV28 and TRBJ2-5): DVKVTQSSRYLVKRTGEKVFLECVQDMDHENMFWYRQDPGLGLRLIYFSYDVKMKEKGDIPEGYSVSREKKERFSLILESASTNQTSMYLCASRGRHQETQYFGPGTRLLVL.

The V gene is TRBV3-1 (or the pseudogene TRBV3-2), the J gene TRBJ1-5, with 7 bases lining up with TRBD1. The V segment lost 1 base and the J segment 4 bases; nucleotides outside the gene matches: 4. There are 15 residues in the CDR3. Looked up from germline, CDR1 is LGHDT and CDR2 is YNNKEL (reference sequence). The CDR3 reads CASSQVKGANQPQHF. CDR3 coding DNA: TGTGCCAGCAGCCAAGTAAAGGGGGCTAATCAGCCCCAGCATTTT.

J is TRBJ2-7 and V is TRBV7-2; D is perhaps TRBD1 (6 bases). Germline lookup yields CDR1 SGHTA and CDR2 FQGNSA. V was shortened by 2 bases and J by 0 bases, with 8 bases between the two germline ends. The CDR3 is 14 residues long. This CDR3 reads CASSLTGTSYEQYF. The CDR3 DNA reads TGTGCCAGCAGCTTAACAGGGACCTCCTACGAGCAGTACTTC. The whole variable domain, remainder taken from reference TRBV7-2 and TRBJ2-7, is GAGVSQSPSNKVTEKGKDVELRCDPISGHTALYWYRQSLGQGLEFLIYFQGNSAPDKSGLPSDRFSAERTGGSVSTLTIQRTQQEDSAVYLCASSLTGTSYEQYFGPGTRLTVT.

This chain uses TRBV19 with TRBJ1-5; a weak D match, TRBD1 (5 bases). Germline V gives CDR1 LNHDA, CDR2 SQIVND (reference sequence). The CDR3 is 15 residues long. V was cut by 3 bases and J by 5 bases, with 14 bases left in between. Here the CDR3 reads CASSIRDGPHQPQHF. CDR3 nucleotides: TGTGCCAGTAGTATCAGGGACGGTCCCCATCAGCCCCAGCATTTT.

The rearrangement joins TRBV5-1 to TRBJ2-5; 7 nucleotides agree with TRBD2. Germline values: CDR1 SGHRS, CDR2 YFSETQ. Losses at the gene ends were 6 bases for V and 5 bases for J; bases not matched to a gene: 13. CDR3 length equals 15 residues. The CDR3 sequence: CASIDGGTLGETQYF. For the CDR3, the DNA is TGCGCCAGCATAGACGGGGGGACCCTTGGGGAGACCCAGTACTTC.

The chain uses TRBV27 and TRBJ2-7, with TRBD1 identical over 9 bases. Trimming cost V 8 bases and J 5 bases; bases outside gene matches: 13. The CDR3 is 15 residues long. CDR1 and CDR2 (germline): MNHEY, SMNVEV (reference sequence). CDR3 residues: CASGTTGTGLHEQYF. CDR3 DNA sequence: TGTGCCAGCGGTACAACTGGGACAGGGCTACACGAGCAGTACTTC.

This chain uses TRBV18 with TRBJ2-2; no definite D call. V lost 4 bases to trimming and J lost 2 bases, with 11 bases between them. The CDR3 runs 15 residues. Germline values: CDR1 KGHSH, CDR2 LQKENI. In nucleotides, the CDR3 is TGTGCCAGCTCACGAGGAGATATTAACACCGGGGAGCTGTTTTTT. This translates into CASSRGDINTGELFF.

V gene TRBV20-1 combines with J gene TRBJ1-5; D gene ambiguous. The V end lost 3 bases, the J end lost 5 bases, and 17 bases lay between the germline ends. The germline V gene has CDR1 DFQATT and CDR2 SNEGSKA (reference sequence). The CDR3 extends over 15 amino acids. The CDR3 DNA reads as TGCAGTGCTAGTGAAGCCGGACTGTTGCATCAGCCCCAGCATTTT. It specifies CSASEAGLLHQPQHF.

J is TRBJ1-1 and V is TRBV6-5; D is undetermined. The V gene lost 8 bases and the J gene lost 2 bases, with 9 bases spanning the gap. CDR1 and CDR2 (germline): MNHEY, SVGAGI. The CDR3 is 12 residues long. As DNA, the CDR3 is TGTGCCAGCGGATCAGGTAACACTGAAGCTTTCTTT. Translated, it gives CASGSGNTEAFF.